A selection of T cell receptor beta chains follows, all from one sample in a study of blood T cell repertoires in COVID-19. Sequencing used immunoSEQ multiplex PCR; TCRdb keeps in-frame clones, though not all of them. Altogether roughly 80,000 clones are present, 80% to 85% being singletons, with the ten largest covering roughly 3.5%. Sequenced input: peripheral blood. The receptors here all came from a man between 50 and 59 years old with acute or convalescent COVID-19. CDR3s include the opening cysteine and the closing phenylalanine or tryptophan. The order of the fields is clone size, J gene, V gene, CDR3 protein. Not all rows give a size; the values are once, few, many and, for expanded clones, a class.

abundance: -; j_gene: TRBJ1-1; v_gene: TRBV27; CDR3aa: CASSWEGVGNTEAFF
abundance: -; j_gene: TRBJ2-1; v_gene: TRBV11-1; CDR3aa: CASSSDRATYNEQFF
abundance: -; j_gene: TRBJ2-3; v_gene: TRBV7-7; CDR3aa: CASSSGLARTDTQYF
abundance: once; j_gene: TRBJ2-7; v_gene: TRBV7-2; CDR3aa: CASSLAYIYEQYF
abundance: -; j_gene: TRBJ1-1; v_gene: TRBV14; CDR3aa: CASSQVLGGALMTEAFF
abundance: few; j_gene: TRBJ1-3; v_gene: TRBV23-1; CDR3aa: CASSQSRAGAGNMRTGYSGNTIYF
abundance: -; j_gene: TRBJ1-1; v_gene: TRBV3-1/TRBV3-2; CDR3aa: CASSQGREEAFF
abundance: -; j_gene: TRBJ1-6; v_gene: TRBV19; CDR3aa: CASSIVTAKNSPLHF
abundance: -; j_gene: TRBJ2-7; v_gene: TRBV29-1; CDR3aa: CSVENGASEQYF
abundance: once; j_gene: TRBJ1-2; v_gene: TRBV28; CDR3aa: CASSLSYSSGYTF
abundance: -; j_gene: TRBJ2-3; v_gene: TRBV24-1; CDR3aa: CATSDKDRVPDTQYF
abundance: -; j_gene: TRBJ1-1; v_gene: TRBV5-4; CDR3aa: CASSLVTGVEAFF
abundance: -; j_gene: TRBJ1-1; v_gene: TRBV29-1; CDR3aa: CSVEGALNTEAFF
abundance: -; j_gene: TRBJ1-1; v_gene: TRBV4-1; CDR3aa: CASSQYGGSEAFF
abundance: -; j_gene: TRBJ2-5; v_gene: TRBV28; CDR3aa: CASTPGQGKTQYF
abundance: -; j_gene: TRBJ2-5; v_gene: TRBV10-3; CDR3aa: CAISAGTGGEETQYF
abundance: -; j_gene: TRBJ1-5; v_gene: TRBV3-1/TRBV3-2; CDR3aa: CASSQDRRDRVDQPQHF
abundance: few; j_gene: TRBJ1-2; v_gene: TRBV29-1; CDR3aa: CSVDGALYGYTF
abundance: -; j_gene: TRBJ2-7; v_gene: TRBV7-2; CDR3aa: CASMQGSAYEQYF
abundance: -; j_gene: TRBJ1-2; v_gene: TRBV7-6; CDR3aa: CASSPGGAESFTNYGYTF
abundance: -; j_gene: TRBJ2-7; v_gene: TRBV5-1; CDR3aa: CASSPESPAYEQYF
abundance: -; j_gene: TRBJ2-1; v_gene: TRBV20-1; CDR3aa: CSASVSGRLHNEQFF
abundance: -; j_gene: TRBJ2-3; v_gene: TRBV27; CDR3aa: CASQGLAGGSLGDTQYF
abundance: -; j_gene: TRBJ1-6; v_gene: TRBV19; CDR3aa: CASSITDSLVSPLHF
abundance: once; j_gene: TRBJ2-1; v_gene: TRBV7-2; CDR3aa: CASSPRLAGTNEQFF
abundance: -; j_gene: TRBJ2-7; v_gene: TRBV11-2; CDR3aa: CASSLAAGGRYEQYF
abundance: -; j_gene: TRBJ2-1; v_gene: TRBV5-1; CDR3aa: CASSQAGGGYNEQFF
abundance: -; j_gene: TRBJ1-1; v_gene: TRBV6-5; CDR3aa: CASSTTGNTEAFF
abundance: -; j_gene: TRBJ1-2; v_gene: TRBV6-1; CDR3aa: CASSESHSHGYTF
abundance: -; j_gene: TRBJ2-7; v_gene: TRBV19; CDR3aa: CASSIGGGGGYEQYF
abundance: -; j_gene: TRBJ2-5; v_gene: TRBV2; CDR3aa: CASNISPQGVKETQYF
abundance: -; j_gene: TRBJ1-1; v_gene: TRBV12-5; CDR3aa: CASGLETGRTEAFF
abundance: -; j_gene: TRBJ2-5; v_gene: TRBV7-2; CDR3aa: CASSSTIRETQYF
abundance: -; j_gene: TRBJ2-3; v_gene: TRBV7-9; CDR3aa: CASSPDGLATDTQYF
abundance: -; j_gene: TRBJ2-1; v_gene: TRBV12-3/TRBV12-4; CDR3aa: CATLREVYNEQFF
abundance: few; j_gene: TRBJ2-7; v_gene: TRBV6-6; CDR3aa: CASSSPGFYEQYF
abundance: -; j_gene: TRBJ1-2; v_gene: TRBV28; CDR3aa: CASSIDSSYGYTF
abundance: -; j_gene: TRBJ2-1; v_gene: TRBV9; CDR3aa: CASSVGGSGEQFF
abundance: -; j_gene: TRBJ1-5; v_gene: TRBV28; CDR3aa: CASSLSILGNQPQHF
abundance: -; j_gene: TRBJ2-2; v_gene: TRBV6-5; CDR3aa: CASSQLAANTGELFF
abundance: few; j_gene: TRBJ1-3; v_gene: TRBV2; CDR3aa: CASSEEQGAFHTIYF
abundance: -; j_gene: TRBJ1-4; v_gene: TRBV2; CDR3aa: CASSVGLGQTNEKLFF
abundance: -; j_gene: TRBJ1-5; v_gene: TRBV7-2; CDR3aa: CASSYQGNQPQHF
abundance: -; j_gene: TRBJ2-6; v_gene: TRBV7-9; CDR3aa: CASSPGQGHPSGANVLTF
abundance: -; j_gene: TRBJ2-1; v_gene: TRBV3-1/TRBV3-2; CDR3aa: CASSPSTGLEQFF
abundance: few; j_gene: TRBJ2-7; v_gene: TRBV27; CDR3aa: CASSLNFLSSYEQYF
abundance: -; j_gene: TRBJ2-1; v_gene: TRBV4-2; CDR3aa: CASSQDPGRAYNEQFF
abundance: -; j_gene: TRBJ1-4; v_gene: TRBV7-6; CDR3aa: CASSPRTAGEKLFF
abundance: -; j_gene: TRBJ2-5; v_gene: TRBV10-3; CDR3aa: CAISESSGGTQETQYF